This TCR beta chain was sequenced during a study of OX40 agonist ivuxolimab in advanced cancers. Germline CDR1 reads SGHVS; CDR2 reads FQNEAQ. V trimming: 5 bases; J trimming: 7 bases; junction bases outside the gene matches: 15. The CDR3 extends over 18 amino acids. In this sample, this clone turned up once. TCRdb's table, derived via immunoSEQ multiplex PCR, lists solely in-frame clones and lacks some. The sample contains tens of thousands of clones, 70% to 90% of which appear only once. This chain uses TRBV7-8 with TRBJ1-5; TRBD1 aligns across 12 bases. The sequence derives from an adult with an advanced solid tumor such as melanoma, head and neck, liver or kidney cancer. This specimen consisted of CD4+ or CD8+ T cells sorted from blood, obtained in a trial of the OX40 agonist ivuxolimab. CDR3 protein: CASSLRLGGQGARQPQHF. CDR3 coding DNA: TGTGCCAGCAGCCTCCGCCTAGGGGGACAGGGGGCGAGGCAGCCCCAGCATTTT. The whole variable domain, filled in from reference TRBV7-8 and TRBJ1-5, reads GAGVSQSPRYKVAKRGQDVALRCDPISGHVSLFWYQQALGQGPEFLTYFQNEAQLDKSGLPSDRFFAERPEGSVSTLKIQRTQQEDSAVYLCASSLRLGGQGARQPQHFGDGTRLSIL.